In its sample, the clone carrying this T cell receptor (beta chain) was seen many times. The target antigen is unknown. The source of the sample is a study of T-cell reconstitution after alpha-beta-depleted transplantation in children. Study-level results: Reportedly, alpha-beta T cells present about two months post-transplant originated from several hundred expanded clones of graft origin.

This CDR3 contains 16 residues. Germline loops: CDR1 KGHSH, CDR2 LQKENI. Deletions cut 0 bases from V and 3 bases from J, with 15 bases between. A TCRbeta library incorporating unique molecular identifiers was prepared. TCRdb recomputed calls from the PCR reads with MiXCR, one row per CDR3 protein. Counted here are 400,000 to 550,000 distinct CDR3 sequences, approximately 10% occurring once; the ten biggest clones make up approximately 2%. The sequences come from PBMCs, collected before TCRalphabeta/CD19-depleted stem cell transplant. This chain links TRBV18 with TRBJ2-7, with D possibly TRBD2 on 6 matching bases. The TCR originated in a child under 10 years old with inherited bone marrow failure, due to receive a stem cell transplant. The CDR3 DNA reads as TGTGCCAGCTCACCACCTCTTCGGGAGTGGGGCTACGAGCAGTACTTC. It specifies CASSPPLREWGYEQYF.